This T cell receptor (beta chain) was obtained from a study of cytomegalovirus exposure and HLA in healthy donors. Overall study context: A preliminary data release comprised approximately 85 million unique TCRs obtained from HLA-typed donors.

60 Vbeta and 13 Jbeta primers were used in PCR. Method: immunoSEQ multiplex PCR; TCRdb's copy keeps in-frame clones and lacks some. Of more than 80,000 clones in the sample, around 80% were seen once. The V gene end was trimmed by 4 bases and the J gene end by 4 bases; junction bases not matched to a gene: 6. This CDR3 has 15 amino acids. Germline V gives CDR1 SGHRS, CDR2 YFSETQ. Study observations and caveats: Cytomegalovirus status was reportedly diagnosed by the classifier with high sensitivity and specificity. Accurate prediction of most subjects' HLA-A and HLA-B alleles from TCR beta sequences was reported. The analysis excluded some indistinguishable V segments, including TRBV6-2 and TRBV6-3.

This clone has just a few counts. Its antigen remains unknown. This rearrangement joins TRBV5-1 to TRBJ1-3, with 9 bases that match TRBD1. This TCR derives from a woman between 45 and 60 years old in good health and CMV-seropositive. The source material was PBMCs. CDR3 region: CASSMTGGSGNTIYF. The CDR3 nucleotides read TGCGCCAGCAGCATGACAGGGGGTTCAGGAAACACCATATATTTT. The full variable domain, in which reference TRBV5-1 and TRBJ1-3 provide the parts outside the CDR3, is KAGVTQTPRYLIKTRGQQVTLSCSPISGHRSVSWYQQTPGQGLQFLFEYFSETQRNKGNFPGRFSGRQFSNSRSEMNVSTLELGDSALYLCASSMTGGSGNTIYFGEGSWLTVV.